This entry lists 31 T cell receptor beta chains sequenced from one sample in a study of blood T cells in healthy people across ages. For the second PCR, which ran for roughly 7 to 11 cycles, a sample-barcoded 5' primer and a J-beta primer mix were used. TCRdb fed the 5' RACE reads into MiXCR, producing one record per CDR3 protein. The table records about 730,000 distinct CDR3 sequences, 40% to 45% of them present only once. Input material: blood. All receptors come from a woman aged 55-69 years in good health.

CDR3 coding DNA: TGTGCCTGGAGTGTAACCCGGACTAGCGGGGGGGCCAAAAACATTCAGTACTTC. The encoded protein is CAWSVTRTSGGAKNIQYF. The genes are TRBV30 and TRBJ2-4; TRBD2 agrees at 14 bases. From germline, CDR1 is GTSNPN and CDR2 SVGIG (reference sequence). Trimming removed 0 bases from V and 1 base from J; junction bases left unmatched: 5. The CDR3 has 18 residues.

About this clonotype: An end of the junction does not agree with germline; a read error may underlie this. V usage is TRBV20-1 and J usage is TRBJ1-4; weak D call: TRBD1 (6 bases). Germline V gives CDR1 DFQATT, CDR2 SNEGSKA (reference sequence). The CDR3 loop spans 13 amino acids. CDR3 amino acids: CRKTGRDNEKLFF. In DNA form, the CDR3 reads TGCAGAAAAACAGGGCGAGATAATGAGAAACTGTTTTTT.

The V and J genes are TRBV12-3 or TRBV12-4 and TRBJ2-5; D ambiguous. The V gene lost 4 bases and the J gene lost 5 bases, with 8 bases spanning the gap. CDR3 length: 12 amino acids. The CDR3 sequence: CASSSPSETQYF. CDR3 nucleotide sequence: TGTGCCAGCAGTTCGCCCTCGGAGACCCAGTACTTC.

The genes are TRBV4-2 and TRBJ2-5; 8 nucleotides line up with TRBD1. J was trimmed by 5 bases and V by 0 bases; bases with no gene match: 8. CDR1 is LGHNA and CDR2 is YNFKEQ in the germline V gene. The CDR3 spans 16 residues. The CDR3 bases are TGTGCCAGCAGCCAAGATCTTCGGACAGGGAGGGAGACCCAGTACTTC. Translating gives CASSQDLRTGRETQYF.

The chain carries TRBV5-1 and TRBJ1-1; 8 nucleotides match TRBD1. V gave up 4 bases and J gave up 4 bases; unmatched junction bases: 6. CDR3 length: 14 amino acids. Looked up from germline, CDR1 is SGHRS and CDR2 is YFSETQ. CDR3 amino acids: CASSHDRGGTEAFF. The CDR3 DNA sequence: TGCGCCAGCAGCCATGACAGGGGTGGCACTGAAGCTTTCTTT.

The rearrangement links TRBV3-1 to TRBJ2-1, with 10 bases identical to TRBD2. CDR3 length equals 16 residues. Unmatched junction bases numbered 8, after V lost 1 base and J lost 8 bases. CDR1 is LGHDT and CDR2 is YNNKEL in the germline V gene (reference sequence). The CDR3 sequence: CASSQAPLGTSDEQFF. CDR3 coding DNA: TGTGCCAGCAGCCAAGCTCCACTCGGGACTAGCGATGAGCAGTTCTTC.

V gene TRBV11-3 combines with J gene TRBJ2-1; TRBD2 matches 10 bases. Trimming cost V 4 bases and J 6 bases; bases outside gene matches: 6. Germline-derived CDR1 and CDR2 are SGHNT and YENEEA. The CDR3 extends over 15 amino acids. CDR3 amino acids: CASSSSGRGFNEQFF. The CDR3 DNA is TGTGCCAGCAGCTCTAGCGGGAGAGGGTTCAATGAGCAGTTCTTC.

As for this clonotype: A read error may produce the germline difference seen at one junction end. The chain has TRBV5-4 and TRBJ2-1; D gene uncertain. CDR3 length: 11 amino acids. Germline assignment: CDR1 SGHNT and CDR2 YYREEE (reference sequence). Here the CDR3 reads CANSAQSREFF. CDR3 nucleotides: TGTGCCAACAGCGCCCAAAGTAGAGAGTTCTTC.

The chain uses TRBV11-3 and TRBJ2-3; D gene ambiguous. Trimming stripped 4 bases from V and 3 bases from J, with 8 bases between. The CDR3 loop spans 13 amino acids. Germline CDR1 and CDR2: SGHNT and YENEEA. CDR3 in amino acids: CASSWVQTDTQYF. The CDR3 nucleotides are TGTGCCAGCAGCTGGGTACAAACAGATACGCAGTATTTT.

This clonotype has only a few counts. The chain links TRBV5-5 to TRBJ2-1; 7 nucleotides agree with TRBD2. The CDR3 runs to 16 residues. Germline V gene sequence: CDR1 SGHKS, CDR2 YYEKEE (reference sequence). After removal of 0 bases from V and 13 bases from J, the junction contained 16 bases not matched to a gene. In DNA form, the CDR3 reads TGTGCCAGCAGCTTGGAGTCTTTGGGAGGGGCGGAGACCCAGTTCTTC. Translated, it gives CASSLESLGGAETQFF. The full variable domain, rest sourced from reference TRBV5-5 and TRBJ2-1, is DAGVTQSPTHLIKTRGQQVTLRCSPISGHKSVSWYQQVLGQGPQFIFQYYEKEERGRGNFPDRFSARQFPNYSSELNVNALLLGDSALYLCASSLESLGGAETQFFGPGTRLTVL.

The CDR3 loop is CASGASGRIYEQYF. The CDR3 nucleotides read TGTGCCTCCGGCGCTAGCGGGCGAATCTACGAGCAGTACTTC. The gene calls are TRBV2 and TRBJ2-7, with 8 bases matching TRBD2. Per germline, CDR1 SNHLY and CDR2 FYNNEI. The CDR3 contains 14 residues. Germline trimming cut 11 bases from V and 3 bases from J; bases unmatched to any gene: 12.

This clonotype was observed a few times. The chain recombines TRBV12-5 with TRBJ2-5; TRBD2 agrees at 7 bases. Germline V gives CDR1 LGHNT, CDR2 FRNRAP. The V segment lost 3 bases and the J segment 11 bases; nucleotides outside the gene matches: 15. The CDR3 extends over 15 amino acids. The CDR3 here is CASGLRGDPYNEQYF. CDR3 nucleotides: TGTGCTAGTGGTTTACGGGGGGACCCCTACAATGAGCAGTACTTC.

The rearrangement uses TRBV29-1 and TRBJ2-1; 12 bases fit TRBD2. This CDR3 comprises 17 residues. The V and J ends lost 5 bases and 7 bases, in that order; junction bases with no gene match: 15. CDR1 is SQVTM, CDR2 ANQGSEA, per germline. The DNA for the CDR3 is TGCAGCGTTAGGGGTTATGGACTAGCGGGAAGCGGGAATGAGCAGTTCTTC. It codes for CSVRGYGLAGSGNEQFF.

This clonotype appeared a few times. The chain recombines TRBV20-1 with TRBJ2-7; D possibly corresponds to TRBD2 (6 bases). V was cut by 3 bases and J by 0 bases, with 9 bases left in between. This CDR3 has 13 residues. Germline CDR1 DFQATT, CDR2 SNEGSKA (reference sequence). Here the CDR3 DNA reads TGCAGTGCTAGGTCGCGGGACTCCTACGAGCAGTACTTC. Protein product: CSARSRDSYEQYF.

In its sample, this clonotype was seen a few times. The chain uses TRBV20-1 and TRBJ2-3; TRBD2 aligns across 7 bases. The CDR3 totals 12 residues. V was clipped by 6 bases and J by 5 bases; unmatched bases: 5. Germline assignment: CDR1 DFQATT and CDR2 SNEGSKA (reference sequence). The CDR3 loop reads CSAREAEDTQYF. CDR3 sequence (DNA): TGCAGTGCCCGGGAGGCAGAAGATACGCAGTATTTT.

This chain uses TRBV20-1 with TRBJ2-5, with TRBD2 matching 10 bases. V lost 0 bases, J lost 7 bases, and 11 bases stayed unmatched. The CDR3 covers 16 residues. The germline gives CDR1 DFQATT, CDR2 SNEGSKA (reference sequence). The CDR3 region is CSARDRPSGSSVTQYF. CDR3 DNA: TGCAGTGCTAGAGATAGGCCTAGCGGGAGTTCGGTGACCCAGTACTTC.

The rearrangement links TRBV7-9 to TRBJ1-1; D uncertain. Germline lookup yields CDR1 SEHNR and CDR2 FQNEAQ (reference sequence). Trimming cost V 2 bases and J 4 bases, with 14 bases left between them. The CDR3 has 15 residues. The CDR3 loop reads CASSLSGGIGTEAFF. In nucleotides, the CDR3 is TGTGCCAGCAGCTTATCAGGAGGGATTGGCACTGAAGCTTTCTTT.

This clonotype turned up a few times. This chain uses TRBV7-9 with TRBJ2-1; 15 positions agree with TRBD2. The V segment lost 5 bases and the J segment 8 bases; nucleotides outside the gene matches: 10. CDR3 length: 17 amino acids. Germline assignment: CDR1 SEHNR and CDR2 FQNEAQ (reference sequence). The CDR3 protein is CASSTTGTSGRTYEQFF. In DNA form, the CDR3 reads TGTGCCAGCAGCACGACAGGGACTAGCGGGAGGACCTATGAGCAGTTCTTC.

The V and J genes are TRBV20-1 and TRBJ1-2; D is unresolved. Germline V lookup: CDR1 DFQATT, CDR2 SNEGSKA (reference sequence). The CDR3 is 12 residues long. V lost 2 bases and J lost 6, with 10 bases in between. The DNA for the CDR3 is TGCAGTGCTAGACAGGCGGCGGATGGCTACACCTTC. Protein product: CSARQAADGYTF.

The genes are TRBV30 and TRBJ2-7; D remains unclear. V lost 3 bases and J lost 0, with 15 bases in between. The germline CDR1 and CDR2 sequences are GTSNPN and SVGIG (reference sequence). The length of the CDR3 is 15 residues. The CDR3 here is CAWSAGVGRSYEQYF. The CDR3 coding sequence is TGTGCCTGGAGCGCAGGAGTGGGCCGCTCCTACGAGCAGTACTTC.

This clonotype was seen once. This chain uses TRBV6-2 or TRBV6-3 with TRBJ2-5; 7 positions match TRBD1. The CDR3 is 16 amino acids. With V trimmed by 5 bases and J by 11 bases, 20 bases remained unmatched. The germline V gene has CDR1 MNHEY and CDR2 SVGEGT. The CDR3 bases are TGTGCCAGCAGTCCCCTTCAGGGGGAGAGGGACAATGAGCAGTACTTC. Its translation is CASSPLQGERDNEQYF.

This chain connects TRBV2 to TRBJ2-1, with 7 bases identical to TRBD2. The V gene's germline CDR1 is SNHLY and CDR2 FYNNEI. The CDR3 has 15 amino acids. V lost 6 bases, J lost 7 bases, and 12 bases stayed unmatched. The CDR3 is CASRAVAGTLNEQFF. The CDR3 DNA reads TGTGCCAGCAGGGCTGTAGCGGGTACCTTAAATGAGCAGTTCTTC.

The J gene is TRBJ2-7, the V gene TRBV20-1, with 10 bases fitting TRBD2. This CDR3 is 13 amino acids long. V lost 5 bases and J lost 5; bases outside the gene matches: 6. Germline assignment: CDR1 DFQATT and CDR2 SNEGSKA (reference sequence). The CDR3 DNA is TGCAGTGCTGGCAGACTAGCGGGCGACGAGCAGTACTTC. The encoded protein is CSAGRLAGDEQYF.

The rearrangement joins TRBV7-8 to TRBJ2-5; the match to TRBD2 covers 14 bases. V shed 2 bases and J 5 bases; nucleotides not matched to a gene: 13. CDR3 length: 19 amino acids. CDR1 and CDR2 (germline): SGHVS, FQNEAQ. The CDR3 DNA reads TGTGCCAGCAGCTTAAGCCGACTAGCGGGAGGGCCTTTTTCGGAGACCCAGTACTTC. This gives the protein CASSLSRLAGGPFSETQYF.

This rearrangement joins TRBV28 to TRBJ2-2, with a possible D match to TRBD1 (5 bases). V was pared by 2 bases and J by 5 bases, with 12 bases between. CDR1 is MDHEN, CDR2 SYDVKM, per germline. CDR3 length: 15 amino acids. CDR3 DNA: TGTGCCAGCAGTTTAGGTGGGGCCCCAACCGGGGAGCTGTTTTTT. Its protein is CASSLGGAPTGELFF.

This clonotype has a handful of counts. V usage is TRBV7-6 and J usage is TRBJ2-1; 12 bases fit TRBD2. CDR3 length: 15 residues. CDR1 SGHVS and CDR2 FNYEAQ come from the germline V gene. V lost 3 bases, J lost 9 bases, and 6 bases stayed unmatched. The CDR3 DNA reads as TGTGCCAGCAGCTTCAAGACTAGCGGGAGTCCTGAGCAGTTCTTC. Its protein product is CASSFKTSGSPEQFF.

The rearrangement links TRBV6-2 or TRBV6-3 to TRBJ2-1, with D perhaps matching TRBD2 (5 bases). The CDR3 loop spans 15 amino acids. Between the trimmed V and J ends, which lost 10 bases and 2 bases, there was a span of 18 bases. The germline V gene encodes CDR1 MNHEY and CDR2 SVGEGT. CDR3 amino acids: CATLHGLAPYNEQFF. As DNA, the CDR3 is TGTGCCACCTTACACGGGCTAGCTCCCTACAATGAGCAGTTCTTC.

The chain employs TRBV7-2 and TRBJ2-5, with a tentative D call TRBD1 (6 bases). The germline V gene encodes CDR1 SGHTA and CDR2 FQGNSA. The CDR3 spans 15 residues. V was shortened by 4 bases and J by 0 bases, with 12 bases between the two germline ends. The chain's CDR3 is CASSYGRGYQETQYF. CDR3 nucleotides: TGTGCCAGCAGCTACGGCAGGGGCTACCAAGAGACCCAGTACTTC.

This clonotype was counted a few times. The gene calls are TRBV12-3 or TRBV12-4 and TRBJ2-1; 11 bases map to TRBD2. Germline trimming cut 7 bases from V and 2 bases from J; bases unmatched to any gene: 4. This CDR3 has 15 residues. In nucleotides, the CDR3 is TGTGCCAGCACCGAGGGACTAGCGGCCTACAATGAGCAGTTCTTC. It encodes CASTEGLAAYNEQFF.

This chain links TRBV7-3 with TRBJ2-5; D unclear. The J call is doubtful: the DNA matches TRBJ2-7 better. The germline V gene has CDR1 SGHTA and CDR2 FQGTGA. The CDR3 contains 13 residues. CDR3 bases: TGTGCCAGCAGCTTAACGGGCATGCGCGAGCAGTACTTC. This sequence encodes CASSLTGMREQYF.

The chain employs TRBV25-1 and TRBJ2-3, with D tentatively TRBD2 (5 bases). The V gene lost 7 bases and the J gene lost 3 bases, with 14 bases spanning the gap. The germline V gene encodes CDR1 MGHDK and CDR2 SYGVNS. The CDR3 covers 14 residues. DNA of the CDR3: TGTGCCAGCAATAGCGTGAGTCAAACAGATACGCAGTATTTT. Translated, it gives CASNSVSQTDTQYF.